The present T cell receptor beta chain was sequenced within a study of blood T cell repertoires in COVID-19. For the study at large: The cDNA or gDNA used as material had been derived from T cells, B-cell-depleted T cells, or PBMCs.

Original methodology: Reference gene primers were amplified, and this amplification served to estimate nucleated cell counts. The protocol was immunoSEQ multiplex PCR, while the TCRdb copy is restricted to in-frame clones and leaves out a portion. That table gives V, J and clone size, and the DNA gave D and trimming. The table includes about 290,000 clones, approximately 86% detected once. CDR3 size: 15 residues. Germline values: CDR1 SSHAT, CDR2 FNYEAQ (reference sequence). Trimming left V 2 bases short and J 6 bases short, with 14 bases between. This receptor was taken from a woman in her fifties or sixties with active or convalescent COVID-19. Sequences were obtained from peripheral blood. The chain joins TRBV7-7 to TRBJ2-1, with D possibly matching TRBD2 (6 bases). DNA for the CDR3: TGTGCCAGCAGCTTACGGGAGTCTGCGGGCAATGAGCAGTTCTTC. Translated: CASSLRESAGNEQFF.